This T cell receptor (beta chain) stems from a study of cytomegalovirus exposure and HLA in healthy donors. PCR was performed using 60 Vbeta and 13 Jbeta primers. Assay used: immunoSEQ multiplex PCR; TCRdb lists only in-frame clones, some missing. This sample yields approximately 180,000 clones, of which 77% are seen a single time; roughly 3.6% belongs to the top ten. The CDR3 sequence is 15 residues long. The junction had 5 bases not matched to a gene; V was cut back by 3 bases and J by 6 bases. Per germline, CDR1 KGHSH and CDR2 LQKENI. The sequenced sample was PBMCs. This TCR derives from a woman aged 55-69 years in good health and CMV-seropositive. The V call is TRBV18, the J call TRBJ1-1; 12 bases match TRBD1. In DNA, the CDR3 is TGTGCCAGCTCACCGGGACAGGGGGCAAAGGCTGAAGCTTTCTTT. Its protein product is CASSPGQGAKAEAFF.